This passage covers 17 T cell receptor beta chains from one sample sequenced in a study of identical twins. MiXCR was run by TCRdb on the 5' RACE reads, yielding one entry per CDR3 protein. The sample contains about 810,000 distinct CDR3 sequences, about 12% of which appear only once. The data also belong to a second study, concerning yellow fever vaccine responses in identical twins.

The sample taken for sequencing was PBMCs. The receptors here all came from a woman aged 18-35 years in good health.

The table lists this clonotype with many counts. The chain couples TRBV12-3 or TRBV12-4 to TRBJ1-2; no clear D. V shed 0 bases and J shed 3 bases, with 11 bases lying between them. The CDR3 extends over 15 amino acids. Written as DNA, the CDR3 is TGTGCCAGCAGTTTAGCGCGCGGGGTCGACTATGGCTACACCTTC. It codes for CASSLARGVDYGYTF.

The chain is built from TRBV4-2 and TRBJ2-2; maybe TRBD1 (5 bases). In germline, CDR1 is LGHNA, CDR2 YNFKEQ. V lost 4 bases and J lost 4, with 13 bases in between. CDR3 length: 15 residues. The CDR3 is CASSPIVGVTGELFF. CDR3 DNA: TGTGCCAGCAGCCCCATAGTAGGGGTCACCGGGGAGCTGTTTTTT.

This chain uses TRBV20-1 with TRBJ2-7; D not certain. This CDR3 spans 15 amino acids. Trimming pared 7 bases from V and 0 bases from J, leaving 19 bases between. Germline V gives CDR1 DFQATT, CDR2 SNEGSKA (reference sequence). Here the CDR3 reads CSVFPTEKSSYEQYF. CDR3 nucleotide sequence: TGCAGTGTTTTTCCGACCGAAAAGAGCTCCTACGAGCAGTACTTC.

J is TRBJ2-1 and V is TRBV7-3, with 16 bases fitting TRBD2. V lost 4 bases, J lost 10 bases, and 10 bases stayed unmatched. This CDR3 has 17 amino acids. Germline CDR1 SGHTA, CDR2 FQGTGA. The CDR3 here is CASSSMSGTSGRGEQFF. DNA of the CDR3: TGTGCCAGCAGCTCAATGTCCGGGACTAGCGGGAGGGGCGAGCAGTTCTTC.

The chain has TRBV6-5 and TRBJ2-7, with 8 bases lining up with TRBD1. The ends lost 3 bases at V and 1 base at J; junction bases unmatched: 8. Germline V lookup: CDR1 MNHEY, CDR2 SVGAGI. The CDR3 has 16 amino acids. Written as DNA, the CDR3 is TGTGCCAGCAGTTATAAGCGGACAGGGTATTCCTACGAGCAGTACTTC. It is translated as CASSYKRTGYSYEQYF.

This chain links TRBV19 with TRBJ2-7; possibly TRBD1 for D (5 bases). From germline, CDR1 is LNHDA and CDR2 SQIVND (reference sequence). The CDR3 totals 15 residues. The V end lost 5 bases, the J end lost 3 bases, and 17 bases lay between the germline ends. The CDR3: CASSAKQAFNYEQYF. Here the CDR3 DNA reads TGTGCCAGTAGTGCCAAACAGGCGTTTAACTACGAGCAGTACTTC.

Here the CDR3 DNA reads TGTGCCAGCAGTTTTTGGACAGGGGCTCACAATGAGCAGTTCTTC. Translated, it gives CASSFWTGAHNEQFF. The V and J genes are TRBV12-3 or TRBV12-4 and TRBJ2-1; 9 bases are shared with TRBD1. With V trimmed by 3 bases and J by 5 bases, 5 bases remained unmatched. The CDR3 covers 15 residues.

The rearrangement joins TRBV5-1 to TRBJ2-3; 7 bases match TRBD1. CDR1 SGHRS and CDR2 YFSETQ come from the germline V gene. The CDR3 has 15 residues. Germline trimming cut 3 bases from V and 0 bases from J; bases unmatched to any gene: 4. For the CDR3, the DNA is TGCGCCAGCAGCTACAGGGGTCCTAGCACAGATACGCAGTATTTT. Amino acids: CASSYRGPSTDTQYF.

This clonotype was counted a few times. This chain joins TRBV6-5 and TRBJ1-1, with no clear D. Per the germline V gene, CDR1 is MNHEY and CDR2 is SVGAGI. V lost 0 bases and J 8 bases, leaving 4 bases between the germline ends. This CDR3 spans 11 amino acids. The CDR3 is CASSYSGEAFF. In nucleotides, the CDR3 is TGTGCCAGCAGTTACTCGGGGGAAGCTTTCTTT.

This clonotype was counted a few times. The chain has TRBV28 and TRBJ2-5; TRBD1 matches 7 bases. The CDR3 is made up of 14 amino acids. The V and J ends lost 2 bases and 4 bases, in that order; junction bases with no gene match: 4. Per the germline V gene, CDR1 is MDHEN and CDR2 is SYDVKM. The CDR3 DNA follows: TGTGCCAGCAGTTTACCCAACAGGGGAGAGACCCAGTACTTC. Its translation is CASSLPNRGETQYF.

The chain links TRBV6-5 to TRBJ2-7, with D maybe TRBD1 (5 bases). Between the trimmed V and J ends, which lost 2 bases and 2 bases, there was a span of 10 bases. Germline CDR1 and CDR2: MNHEY and SVGAGI. The CDR3 length is 14 residues. The CDR3 sequence is CASSYRGNTYEQYF. The CDR3 DNA follows: TGTGCCAGCAGTTACAGGGGAAATACCTACGAGCAGTACTTC.

This clonotype occurred a few times. J is TRBJ2-1 and V is TRBV4-2; tentatively, D is TRBD2 (6 bases). The germline CDR1 and CDR2 sequences are LGHNA and YNFKEQ. The CDR3 loop spans 14 amino acids. V was trimmed by 0 bases and J by 5 bases, leaving 8 bases between them. The CDR3 here is CASSQDRRDNEQFF. DNA of the CDR3: TGTGCCAGCAGCCAAGATCGGAGGGACAATGAGCAGTTCTTC.

CDR3 region: CASSFDRGEGVTKNIQYF. The CDR3 nucleotides read TGTGCCAGCAGCTTCGACAGGGGCGAGGGAGTTACCAAAAACATTCAGTACTTC. V gene TRBV11-1 combines with J gene TRBJ2-4; 8 positions match TRBD1. With V trimmed by 3 bases and J by 2 bases, 12 bases remained unmatched. This CDR3 comprises 18 residues. The germline V gene has CDR1 SGHAT and CDR2 FQDESV (reference sequence).

This clonotype appeared a few times. The V call is TRBV6-6, the J call TRBJ2-5, with unresolved D. Trimming took off 5 bases at V and 3 bases at J, with 7 bases between the two ends. The CDR3 is 12 amino acids. Germline V gene lookup returns CDR1 MNHNY and CDR2 SVGAGI (reference sequence). DNA of the CDR3: TGTGCCAGCAGTAATGTTGAAGAGACCCAGTACTTC. Translating it yields CASSNVEETQYF.

There are many counts of this clonotype. In nucleotides, the CDR3 is TGTGCCATCGCTGCGGGGCAGGGGGACGAAAAACTGTTTTTT. This sequence encodes CAIAAGQGDEKLFF. The chain links TRBV10-3 to TRBJ1-4, with 7 bases identical to TRBD1. CDR1 and CDR2 from the germline V gene are ENHRY and SYGVKD. CDR3 length: 14 amino acids. V trimming: 8 bases; J trimming: 8 bases; junction bases outside the gene matches: 11.

The chain joins TRBV7-6 to TRBJ2-1, with 8 positions matching TRBD1. J was trimmed by 4 bases and V by 6 bases; bases with no gene match: 11. CDR1 and CDR2 from the germline V gene are SGHVS and FNYEAQ. The CDR3 runs 16 residues. Written as DNA, the CDR3 is TGTGCCAGCAGTCCCCTAGGGAACAGGGGGTACAATGAGCAGTTCTTC. Amino acids: CASSPLGNRGYNEQFF.

This clonotype showed up many times. The chain combines TRBV4-1 with TRBJ2-5; D is uncertain. The CDR3 has 14 residues. In germline, CDR1 is MGHRA, CDR2 YSYEKL. Trimming removed 4 bases at V and 1 base at J, with 10 bases between. The CDR3, as DNA: TGCGCCAGCAGCCCCCAAATTGGCCAAGAGACCCAGTACTTC. This codes for CASSPQIGQETQYF.